The following is a T cell receptor (beta chain) sequence with its context. The sample originates from a study of blood T cell repertoires in COVID-19. Across the study: PBMCs, B-cell-depleted T cells, or T cells provided the cDNA or gDNA that made up the material.

The CDR3 is 15 amino acids. V was trimmed by 8 bases and J by 6 bases, leaving 22 bases between them. Per the germline V gene, CDR1 is GTSNPN and CDR2 is SVGIG (reference sequence). The authors' processing: Researchers report that nucleated cell counts were estimated from reference gene primer amplification. Here immunoSEQ multiplex PCR was the method, and the copy in TCRdb shows in-frame clones only, minus some. From that table come the V and J calls and clone size; the DNA was used to work out D and trimming. The sample yields under 500,000 clones, about 90% seen once. Specimen: PBMCs or T cells enriched from blood (not recorded which). This receptor was obtained from a woman aged 18-29 years with acute COVID-19. The genes are TRBV30 and TRBJ2-2; D gene ambiguous. This chain's CDR3 is CALMTDSIEAGELFF. The CDR3 coding sequence is TGTGCCCTCATGACCGATTCTATCGAGGCCGGGGAGCTGTTTTTT.